The 5 T cell receptor beta chains listed next were all sequenced from one sample in a study of tumor-infiltrating lymphocytes in primary liver carcinoma. Using a constant-region primer together with ProtoScript II reverse transcriptase, TCR beta cDNA was made from 500 to 650 ng of total RNA. Slightly modified ARM-PCR, run as three nested multiplex PCR rounds, produced the TCR beta libraries. Primers for the first two PCR rounds were TRBV1-TRBV30 forward primers and a C-beta reverse primer (roughly 10 cycles per round). In TCRdb, the multiplex PCR reads were re-called with MiXCR into one record per CDR3 protein. The table has under 200,000 distinct CDR3 sequences, approximately 80% seen once; the top ten hold 15% to 20%. Co-extracting RNA and DNA was done with about 20-33 mg of unsorted bulk tissue as input. The sequenced sample was tumor tissue from primary liver carcinoma. Receptors originate from a man between 35 and 55 years old with primary liver carcinoma and hepatitis B virus infection.

To note about this clonotype: An end of the junction differs from the germline gene, which may be a read error. The V and J genes are TRBV12-3 or TRBV12-4 and TRBJ2-3, with a weak D call TRBD2 (5 bases). The CDR3 contains 19 residues. The CDR3 nucleotides are TGTGCCAGCAATTTATCGAAGCCGGAACACCCAGCGGAAACAGATACGCAGTATTTT. Protein product: CASNLSKPEHPAETDTQYF.

This clonotype was recorded once. This could be a read error, since a much larger clone is one nucleotide away. J is TRBJ2-1 and V is TRBV5-1; 8 positions match TRBD2. The CDR3 length is 15 residues. The germline V gene encodes CDR1 SGHRS and CDR2 YFSETQ. The CDR3 here is CASNLGSGSGDEQFF. The CDR3 nucleotides read TGCGCCAGCAACTTGGGCAGCGGGAGTGGCGATGAGCAGTTCTTC.

As concerns this clonotype: At one end, the junction sequence differs from germline, possibly due to a read error. This sequence joins TRBV11-2 and TRBJ2-5; 7 bases match TRBD2. The CDR3 is 18 amino acids. Germline V gene lookup returns CDR1 SGHAT and CDR2 FQNNGV. The CDR3 sequence is CVSSPSSIQGTGRETQYF. CDR3 bases: TGTGTCAGCAGTCCTAGCTCAATCCAGGGTACTGGGCGGGAGACCCAATACTTC. Combining the CDR3 with reference TRBV11-2 and TRBJ2-5 gives the whole variable domain EAGVAQSPRYKIIEKRQSVAFWCNPISGHATLYWYQQILGQGPKLLIQFQNNGVVDDSQLPKDRFSAERLKGVDSTLKIQPAKLEDSAVYLCVSSPSSIQGTGRETQYFGPGTRLLVL.

A word on this clonotype: The junction departs from germline at one end; a sequencing error may be responsible. V is TRBV6-2 or TRBV6-3 and J is TRBJ2-1, with D maybe TRBD2 (6 bases). There are 14 residues in the CDR3. Per germline, CDR1 MNHEY and CDR2 SVGEGT. CDR3 coding DNA: TGTGCCAGCAGTCACCGGGACTCCTACAATGAACAGTTCTTC. This sequence encodes CASSHRDSYNEQFF.

On this clonotype itself: One end of the junction varies from germline; a read error may be responsible. The chain carries TRBV6-5 and TRBJ2-1; unclear D gene. Germline loops: CDR1 MNHEY, CDR2 SVGAGI. The CDR3 consists of 14 residues. CDR3 DNA: TGTGCCAGCAGCCCTGGGCCCAGCTTTGGTGAGCAATTCTTC. Protein product: CASSPGPSFGEQFF.